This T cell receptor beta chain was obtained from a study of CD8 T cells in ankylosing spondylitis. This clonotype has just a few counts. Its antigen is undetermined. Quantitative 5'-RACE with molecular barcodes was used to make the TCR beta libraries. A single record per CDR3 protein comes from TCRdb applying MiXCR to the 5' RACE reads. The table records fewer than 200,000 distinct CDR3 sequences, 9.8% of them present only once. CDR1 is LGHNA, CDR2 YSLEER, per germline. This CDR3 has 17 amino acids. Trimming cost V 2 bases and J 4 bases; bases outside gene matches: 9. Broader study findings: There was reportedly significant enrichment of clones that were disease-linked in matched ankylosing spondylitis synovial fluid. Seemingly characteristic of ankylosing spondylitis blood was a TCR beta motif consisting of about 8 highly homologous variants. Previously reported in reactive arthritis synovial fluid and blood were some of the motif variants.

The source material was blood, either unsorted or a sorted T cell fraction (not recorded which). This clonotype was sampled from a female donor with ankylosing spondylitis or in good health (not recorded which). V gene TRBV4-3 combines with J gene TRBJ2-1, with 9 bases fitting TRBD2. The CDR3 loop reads CASSQSAAGGPYNEQFF. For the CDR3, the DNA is TGCGCCAGCAGCCAAAGCGCGGCGGGAGGGCCTTACAATGAGCAGTTCTTC.